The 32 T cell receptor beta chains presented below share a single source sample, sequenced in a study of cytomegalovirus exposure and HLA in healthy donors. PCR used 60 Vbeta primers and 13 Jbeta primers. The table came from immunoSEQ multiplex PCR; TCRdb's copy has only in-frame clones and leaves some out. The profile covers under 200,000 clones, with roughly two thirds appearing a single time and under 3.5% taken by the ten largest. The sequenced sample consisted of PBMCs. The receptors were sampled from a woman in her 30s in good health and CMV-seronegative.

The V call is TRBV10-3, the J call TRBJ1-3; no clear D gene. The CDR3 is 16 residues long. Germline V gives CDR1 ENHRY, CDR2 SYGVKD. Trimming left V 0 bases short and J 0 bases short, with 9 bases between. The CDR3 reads CAISESSQYSGNTIYF. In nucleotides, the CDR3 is TGTGCCATCAGTGAGTCGAGTCAATACTCTGGAAACACCATATATTTT.

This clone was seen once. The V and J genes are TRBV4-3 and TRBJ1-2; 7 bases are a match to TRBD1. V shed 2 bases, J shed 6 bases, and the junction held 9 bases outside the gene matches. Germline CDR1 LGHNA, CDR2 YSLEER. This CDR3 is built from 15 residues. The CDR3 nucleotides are TGCGCCAGCAGCCAATCCGGGACAGTGTCTGATGGCTACACCTTC. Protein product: CASSQSGTVSDGYTF.

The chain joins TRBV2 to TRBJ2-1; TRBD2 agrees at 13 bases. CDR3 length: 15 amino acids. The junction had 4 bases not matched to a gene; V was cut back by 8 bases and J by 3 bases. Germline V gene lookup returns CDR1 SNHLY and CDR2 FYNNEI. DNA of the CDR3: TGTGCCAGCTCTAGACTAGCGGGAGGCTACAATGAGCAGTTCTTC. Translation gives CASSRLAGGYNEQFF.

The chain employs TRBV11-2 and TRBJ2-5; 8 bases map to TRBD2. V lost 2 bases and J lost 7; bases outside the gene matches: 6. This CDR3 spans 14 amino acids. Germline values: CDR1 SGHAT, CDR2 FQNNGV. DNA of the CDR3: TGTGCCAGCAGCTTACGGGGGGCGGGAGGGACCCAGTACTTC. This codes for CASSLRGAGGTQYF. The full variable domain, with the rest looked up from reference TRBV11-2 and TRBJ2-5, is EAGVAQSPRYKIIEKRQSVAFWCNPISGHATLYWYQQILGQGPKLLIQFQNNGVVDDSQLPKDRFSAERLKGVDSTLKIQPAKLEDSAVYLCASSLRGAGGTQYFGPGTRLLVL.

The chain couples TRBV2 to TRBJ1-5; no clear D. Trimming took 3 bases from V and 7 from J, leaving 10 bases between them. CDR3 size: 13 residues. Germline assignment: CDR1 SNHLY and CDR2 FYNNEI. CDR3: CASSEEQFQPQHF. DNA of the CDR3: TGTGCCAGCAGTGAGGAACAGTTCCAGCCCCAGCATTTT.

CDR3 DNA sequence: TGCGCCAGCAGCGAGGGACAGAGCCTCAATGAGCAGTTCTTC. This encodes CASSEGQSLNEQFF. The gene calls are TRBV5-1 and TRBJ2-1; 7 bases align to TRBD1. The CDR3 runs to 14 residues. V was pared by 4 bases and J by 6 bases, with 7 bases of the junction left unmatched. CDR1 is SGHRS, CDR2 YFSETQ, per germline.

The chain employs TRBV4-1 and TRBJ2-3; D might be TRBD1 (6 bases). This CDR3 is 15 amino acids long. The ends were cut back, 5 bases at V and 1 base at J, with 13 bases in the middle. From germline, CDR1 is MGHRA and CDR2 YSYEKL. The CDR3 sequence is CASSYRDTRTDTQYF. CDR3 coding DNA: TGCGCCAGCAGCTACCGGGACACCCGCACAGATACGCAGTATTTT.

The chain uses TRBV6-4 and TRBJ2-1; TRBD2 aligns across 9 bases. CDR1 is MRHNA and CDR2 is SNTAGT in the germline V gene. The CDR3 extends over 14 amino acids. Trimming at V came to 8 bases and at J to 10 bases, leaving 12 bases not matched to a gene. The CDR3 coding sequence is TGTGCCAGCGGCGCGGGACTAGCTAGCTCGGAGCAGTTCTTC. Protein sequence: CASGAGLASSEQFF.

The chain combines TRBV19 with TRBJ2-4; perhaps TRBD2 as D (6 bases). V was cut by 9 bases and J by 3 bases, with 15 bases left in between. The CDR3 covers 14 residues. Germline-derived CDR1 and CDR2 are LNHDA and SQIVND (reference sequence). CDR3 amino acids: CASAGGPDKNIQYF. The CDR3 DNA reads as TGTGCCAGCGCCGGAGGGCCTGACAAAAACATTCAGTACTTC.

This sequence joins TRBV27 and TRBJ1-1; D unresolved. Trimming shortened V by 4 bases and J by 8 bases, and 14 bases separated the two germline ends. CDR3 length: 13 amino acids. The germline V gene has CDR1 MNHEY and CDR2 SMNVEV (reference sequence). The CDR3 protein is CASSSAATIEAFF. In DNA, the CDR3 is TGTGCCAGCAGTTCGGCGGCCACTATAGAAGCTTTCTTT.

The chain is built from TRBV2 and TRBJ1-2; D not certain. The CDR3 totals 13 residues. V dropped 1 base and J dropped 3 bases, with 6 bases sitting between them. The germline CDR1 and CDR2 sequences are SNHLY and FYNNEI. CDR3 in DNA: TGTGCCAGCAGTGAAGGTTTCGACTATGGCTACACCTTC. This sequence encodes CASSEGFDYGYTF.

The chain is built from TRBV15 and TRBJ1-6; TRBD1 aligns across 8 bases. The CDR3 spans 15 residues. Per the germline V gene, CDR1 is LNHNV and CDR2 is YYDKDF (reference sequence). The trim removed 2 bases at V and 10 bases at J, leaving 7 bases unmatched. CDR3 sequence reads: CATSRLQGVGSPLHF. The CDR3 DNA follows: TGTGCCACCAGCAGACTACAGGGGGTAGGGTCACCCCTCCACTTT.

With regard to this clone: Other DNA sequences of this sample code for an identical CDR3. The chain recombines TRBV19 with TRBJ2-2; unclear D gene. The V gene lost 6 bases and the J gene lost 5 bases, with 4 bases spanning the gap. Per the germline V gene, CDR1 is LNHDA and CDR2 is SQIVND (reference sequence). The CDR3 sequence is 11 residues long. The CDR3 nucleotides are TGTGCCAGTAGCCTGACCGGGGAGCTGTTTTTT. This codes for CASSLTGELFF.

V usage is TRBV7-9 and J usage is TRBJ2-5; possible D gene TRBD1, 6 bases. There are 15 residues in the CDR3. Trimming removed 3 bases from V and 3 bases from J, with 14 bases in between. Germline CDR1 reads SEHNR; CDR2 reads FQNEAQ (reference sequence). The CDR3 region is CASSFLGQLKETQYF. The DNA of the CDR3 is TGTGCCAGCAGCTTTCTGGGACAATTGAAAGAGACCCAGTACTTC.

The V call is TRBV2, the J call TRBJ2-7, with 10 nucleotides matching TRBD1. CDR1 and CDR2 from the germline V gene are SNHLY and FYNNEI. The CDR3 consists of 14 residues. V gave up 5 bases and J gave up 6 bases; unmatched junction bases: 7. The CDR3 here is CASSNGQGVFEQYF. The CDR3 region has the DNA TGTGCCAGCAGTAATGGACAGGGGGTATTCGAGCAGTACTTC.

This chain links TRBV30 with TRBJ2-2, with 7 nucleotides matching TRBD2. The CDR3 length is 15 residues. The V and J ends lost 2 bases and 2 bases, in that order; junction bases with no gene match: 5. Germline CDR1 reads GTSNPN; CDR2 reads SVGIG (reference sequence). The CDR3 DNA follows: TGTGCCTGGAGTTGGGGGGGACTTAACACCGGGGAGCTGTTTTTT. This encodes CAWSWGGLNTGELFF.

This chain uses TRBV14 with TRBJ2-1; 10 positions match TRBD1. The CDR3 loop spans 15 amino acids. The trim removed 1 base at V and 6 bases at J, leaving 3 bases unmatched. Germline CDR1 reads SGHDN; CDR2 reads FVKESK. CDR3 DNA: TGTGCCAGCAGCCAAGGACAGGGGGCGGTCAATGAGCAGTTCTTC. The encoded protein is CASSQGQGAVNEQFF.

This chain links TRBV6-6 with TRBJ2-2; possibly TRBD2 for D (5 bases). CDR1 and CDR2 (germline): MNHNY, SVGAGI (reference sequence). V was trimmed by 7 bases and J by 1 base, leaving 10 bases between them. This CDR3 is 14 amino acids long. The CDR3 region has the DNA TGTGCCAGCAAACGAAGCGGGAACACCGGGGAGCTGTTTTTT. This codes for CASKRSGNTGELFF.

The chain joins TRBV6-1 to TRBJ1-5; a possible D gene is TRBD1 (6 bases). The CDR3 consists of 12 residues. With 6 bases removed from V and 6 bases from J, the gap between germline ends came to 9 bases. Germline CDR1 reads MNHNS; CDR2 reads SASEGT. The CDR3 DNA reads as TGTGCCAGCAGAACAGGGTCTCAGCCCCAGCATTTT. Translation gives CASRTGSQPQHF.

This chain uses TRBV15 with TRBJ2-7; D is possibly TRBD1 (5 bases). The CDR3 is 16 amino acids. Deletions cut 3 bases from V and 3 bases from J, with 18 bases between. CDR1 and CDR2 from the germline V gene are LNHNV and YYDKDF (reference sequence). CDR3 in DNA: TGTGCCACCAGCAGCCTTCCCGCGGACACGAACTACGAGCAGTACTTC. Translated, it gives CATSSLPADTNYEQYF. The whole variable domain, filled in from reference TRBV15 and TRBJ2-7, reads DAMVIQNPRYQVTQFGKPVTLSCSQTLNHNVMYWYQQKSSQAPKLLFHYYDKDFNNEADTPDNFQSRRPNTSFCFLDIRSPGLGDTAMYLCATSSLPADTNYEQYFGPGTRLTVT.

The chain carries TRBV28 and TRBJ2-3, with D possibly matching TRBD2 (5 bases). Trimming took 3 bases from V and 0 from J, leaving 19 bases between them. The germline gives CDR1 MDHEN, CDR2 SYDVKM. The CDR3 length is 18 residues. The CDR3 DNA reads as TGTGCCAGCAGTTTTATTACCCGTCTTTGGGAGAGCACAGATACGCAGTATTTT. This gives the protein CASSFITRLWESTDTQYF.

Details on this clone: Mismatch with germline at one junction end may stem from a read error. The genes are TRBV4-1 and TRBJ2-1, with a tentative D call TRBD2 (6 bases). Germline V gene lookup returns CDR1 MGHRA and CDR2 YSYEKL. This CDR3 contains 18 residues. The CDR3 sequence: CASSQEGLAESSYNEQLF. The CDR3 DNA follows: TGCGCCAGCAGCCAGGAGGGATTAGCGGAGAGCTCCTACAATGAGCAGCTCTTC.

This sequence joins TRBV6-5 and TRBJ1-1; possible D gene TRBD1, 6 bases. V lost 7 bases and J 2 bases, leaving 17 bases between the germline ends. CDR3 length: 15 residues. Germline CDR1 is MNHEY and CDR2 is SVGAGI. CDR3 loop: CASNTRVGANTEAFF. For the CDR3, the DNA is TGTGCCAGCAATACGCGAGTGGGGGCTAACACTGAAGCTTTCTTT.

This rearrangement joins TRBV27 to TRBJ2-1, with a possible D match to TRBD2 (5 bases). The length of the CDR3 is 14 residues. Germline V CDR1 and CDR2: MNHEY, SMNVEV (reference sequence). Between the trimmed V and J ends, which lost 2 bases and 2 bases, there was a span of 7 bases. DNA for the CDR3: TGTGCCAGCAGTTTAAGCGGAACCTACAATGAGCAGTTCTTC. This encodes CASSLSGTYNEQFF.

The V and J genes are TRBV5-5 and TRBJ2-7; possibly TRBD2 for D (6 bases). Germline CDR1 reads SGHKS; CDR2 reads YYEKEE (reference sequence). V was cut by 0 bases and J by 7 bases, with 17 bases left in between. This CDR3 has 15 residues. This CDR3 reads CASSLAGGVRGEQYF. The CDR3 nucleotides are TGTGCCAGCAGCTTGGCTGGGGGAGTCCGGGGGGAGCAGTACTTC.

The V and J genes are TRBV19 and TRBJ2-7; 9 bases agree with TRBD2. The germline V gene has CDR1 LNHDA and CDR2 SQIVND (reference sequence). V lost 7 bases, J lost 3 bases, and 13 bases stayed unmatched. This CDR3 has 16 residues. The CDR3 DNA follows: TGTGCCAGTAAGGACCCCTTTGCGGGAGGGAGCTACGAGCAGTACTTC. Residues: CASKDPFAGGSYEQYF.

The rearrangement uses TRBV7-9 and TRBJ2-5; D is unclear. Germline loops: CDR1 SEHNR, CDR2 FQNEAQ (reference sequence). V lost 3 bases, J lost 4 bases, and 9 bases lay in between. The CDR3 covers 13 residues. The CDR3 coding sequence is TGTGCCAGCAGCTTGGGCAATTTAGAGACCCAGTACTTC. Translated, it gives CASSLGNLETQYF.

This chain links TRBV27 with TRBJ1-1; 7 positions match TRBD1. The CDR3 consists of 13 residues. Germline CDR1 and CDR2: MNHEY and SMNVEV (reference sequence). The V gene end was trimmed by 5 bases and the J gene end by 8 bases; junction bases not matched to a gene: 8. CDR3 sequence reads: CASSPTGSSEAFF. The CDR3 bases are TGTGCCAGCAGTCCGACAGGGTCGTCCGAAGCTTTCTTT.

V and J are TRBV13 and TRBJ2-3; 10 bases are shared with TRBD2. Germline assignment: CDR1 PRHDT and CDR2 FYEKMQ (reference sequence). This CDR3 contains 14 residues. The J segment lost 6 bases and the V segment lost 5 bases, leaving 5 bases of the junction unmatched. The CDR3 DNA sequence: TGTGCCAGCAGCCGAGCGGGAGGGTCGGATACGCAGTATTTT. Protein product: CASSRAGGSDTQYF.

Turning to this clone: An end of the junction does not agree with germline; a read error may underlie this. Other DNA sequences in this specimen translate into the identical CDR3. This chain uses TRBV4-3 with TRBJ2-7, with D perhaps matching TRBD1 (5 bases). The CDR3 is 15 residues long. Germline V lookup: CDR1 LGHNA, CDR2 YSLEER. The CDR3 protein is CASSQDSGPSYEQYF. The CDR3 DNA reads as TGCGCCAGCAGCCAAGACTCAGGGCCCTCTTACGAGCAGTACTTT.

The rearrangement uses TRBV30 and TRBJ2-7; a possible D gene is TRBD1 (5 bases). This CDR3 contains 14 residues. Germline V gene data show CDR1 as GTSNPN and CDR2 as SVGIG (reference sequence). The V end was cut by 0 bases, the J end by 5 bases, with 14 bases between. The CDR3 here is CAWSVGRGSDEQYF. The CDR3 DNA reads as TGTGCCTGGAGTGTTGGAAGGGGTTCGGACGAGCAGTACTTC. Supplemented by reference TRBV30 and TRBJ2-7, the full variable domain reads SQTIHQWPATLVQPVGSPLSLECTVEGTSNPNLYWYRQAAGRGLQLLFYSVGIGQISSEVPQNLSASRPQDRQFILSSKKLLLSDSGFYLCAWSVGRGSDEQYFGPGTRLTVT.

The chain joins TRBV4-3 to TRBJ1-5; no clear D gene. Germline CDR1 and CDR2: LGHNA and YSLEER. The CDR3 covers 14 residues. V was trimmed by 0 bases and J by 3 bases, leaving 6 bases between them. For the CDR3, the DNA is TGCGCCAGCAGCCAAGATCCCATCAATCAGCCCCAGCATTTT. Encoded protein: CASSQDPINQPQHF.